This is a list of T cell receptor beta chains from one sample in a study of CD8 T cells in ankylosing spondylitis. TCRdb analysed the 5' RACE reads with MiXCR anew, one entry per CDR3 protein. The table records about 160,000 distinct CDR3 sequences, roughly 18% of them present only once. Sequencing used blood, either unsorted or a sorted T cell fraction (not recorded which). Receptors originate from a male donor with ankylosing spondylitis or in good health (not recorded which). CDR3s leave out the opening cysteine and the closing phenylalanine or tryptophan. Rows give clone size only sometimes, using once, few, many, or a class for an expanded clone.

clone_size	v_call	cdr3_aa
.	TRBV7-9	ASSSLVGNSPLH
.	TRBV24-1	ATSDTTGGNEQF
many	TRBV7-2	ASSLVVEANYGYT
many	TRBV5-1	ASSLGVLNSATNTEAF
.	TRBV12-3/TRBV12-4	ASIGGDSYNEQF
few	TRBV28	ASSSGGGGNNEQF
many	TRBV10-3	AISESRAGSYNEQF
.	TRBV9	ASETASSYNEQF
few	TRBV28	ASSSYRGANTEAF
.	TRBV28	ASTARQGASYEQY
few	TRBV9	ASSVELVNEQF
few	TRBV11-1	ASSSSGARYNEQF
many	TRBV28	ASSSYGGSSGRANEQF
.	TRBV6-1	ASNTGGSNQPQH
.	TRBV5-1	ASSSPSGLAYAGGELF
few	TRBV6-2/TRBV6-3	ASSYSSSGSENEQF
once	TRBV11-2	ASSLVSWTDYTEAF
few	TRBV6-5	ASSYSQGQGNYGYT
.	TRBV20-1	SARTSFPSSYNEQF
many	TRBV27	ASSLIQGPPDQPQH
many	TRBV12-3/TRBV12-4	ASSLNPSSGGYT
.	TRBV20-1	SARWLAAYNEQF
.	TRBV28	ASSPRDRVGQGSYEQY
many	TRBV10-3	AAGNAKNIQY
few	TRBV20-1	SARGDGRNTEAF
many	TRBV28	ASSAPQGYNTEAF
few	TRBV27	ASSLSGPQPQH
many	TRBV29-1	SGLTDQETQY
.	TRBV27	ASSAGPYEQY
.	TRBV12-3/TRBV12-4	ASSFGGEQY
.	TRBV4-1	ASSQDRGSQFKRDSPLH
.	TRBV5-5	ASSSAPDNEQF
few	TRBV20-1	IVQGSGELF
few	TRBV2	ASIDTSSYEQY
.	TRBV4-2	ASSPSGSYNEQF
.	TRBV18	ASSPGLDGEQF
many	TRBV27	ASSRPGVDGELF
many	TRBV14	ASSPGLYEQY
many	TRBV6-4	ATMASRRRSYNEQF
many	TRBV15	ATKMTGQSTDTQY
many	TRBV5-1	ASSLRASGRVNNEQF
.	TRBV4-2	ASSQTQQGQGRTGELF
.	TRBV6-2/TRBV6-3	ASSLLRVLGDTEAF
.	TRBV15	ATSRGISGTGELF
.	TRBV14	ASSQGFRNPNTEAF
many	TRBV5-1	ASRLGPNEQY
.	TRBV28	ASSLTGTGNNQPQH
.	TRBV11-2	ASSTTGAGTEAF
few	TRBV7-9	ASSLDGGFGQETQY
few	TRBV10-3	AISESRGMNTEAF
.	TRBV10-3	AIKEGQDNEQF
.	TRBV15	ATSRDQASVGQF
many	TRBV7-8	ASSLWDRPNTEAF
few	TRBV9	ASTKTAGSSYEQY
many	TRBV6-5	ASSYLTPPKNTEAF